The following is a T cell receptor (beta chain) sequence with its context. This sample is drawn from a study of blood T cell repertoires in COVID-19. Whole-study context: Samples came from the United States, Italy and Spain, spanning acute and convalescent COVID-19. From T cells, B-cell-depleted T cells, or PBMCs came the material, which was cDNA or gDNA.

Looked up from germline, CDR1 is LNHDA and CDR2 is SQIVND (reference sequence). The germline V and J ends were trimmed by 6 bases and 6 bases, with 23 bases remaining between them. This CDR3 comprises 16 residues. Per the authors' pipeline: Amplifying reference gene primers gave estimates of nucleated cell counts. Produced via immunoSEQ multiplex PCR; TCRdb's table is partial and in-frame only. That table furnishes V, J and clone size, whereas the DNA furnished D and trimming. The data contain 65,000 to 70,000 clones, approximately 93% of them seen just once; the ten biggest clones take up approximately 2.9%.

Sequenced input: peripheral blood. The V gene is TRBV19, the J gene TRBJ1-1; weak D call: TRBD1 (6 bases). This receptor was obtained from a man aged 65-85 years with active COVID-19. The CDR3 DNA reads TGTGCCAGTAGGCTCCCCGGCAGGGGTGGATTTCCTGAAGCTTTCTTT. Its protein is CASRLPGRGGFPEAFF. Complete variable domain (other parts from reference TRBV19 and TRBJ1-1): DGGITQSPKYLFRKEGQNVTLSCEQNLNHDAMYWYRQDPGQGLRLIYYSQIVNDFQKGDIAEGYSVSREKKESFPLTVTSAQKNPTAFYLCASRLPGRGGFPEAFFGQGTRLTVV.